Presented here are 25 T cell receptor beta chains from one specimen sequenced in a study of regulatory T cells in long-lasting Graves disease. Through Arm-PCR of CDR3 regions and iRepertoire HTBI primers, TCR beta libraries were built. In TCRdb, the multiplex PCR reads were re-called with MiXCR into one record per CDR3 protein. The sample lists roughly 350,000 distinct CDR3 sequences, under 20% occurring once. The time point here: newly diagnosed GD, antithyroid drugs for less than 3 months. From PBMCs, RNA was extracted and then used to make the TCR library. The same sample was also used in a study of T cells in Graves' hyperthyroidism and ophthalmopathy.

Sequences were derived from peripheral blood mononuclear cells (PBMCs), sampled at new diagnosis, from a patient treated with antithyroid drugs. The origin of the receptors is a woman younger than 35 with Graves disease.

This clonotype was detected many times. The chain couples TRBV2 to TRBJ2-1; 8 bases align to TRBD2. The CDR3 runs 16 residues. The germline V gene has CDR1 SNHLY and CDR2 FYNNEI. Losses at the gene ends were 2 bases for V and 1 base for J; bases not matched to a gene: 4. The CDR3 protein is CASSERSGESYNEQFF. Here the CDR3 DNA reads TGTGCCAGCAGTGAACGTAGCGGGGAGTCCTACAATGAGCAGTTCTTC.

This clonotype was observed a handful of times. The gene calls are TRBV6-2 or TRBV6-3 and TRBJ1-4, with D perhaps TRBD1 (6 bases). The germline CDR1 and CDR2 sequences are MNHEY and SVGEGT. V was pared by 6 bases and J by 0 bases, with 11 bases between. CDR3 length: 15 amino acids. The CDR3: CASSRGLTTNEKLFF. The CDR3 DNA is TGTGCCAGCAGCCGGGGGCTGACAACTAATGAAAAACTGTTTTTT.

This clonotype has just a few counts. The chain couples TRBV27 to TRBJ2-1; tentatively, D is TRBD1 (6 bases). V was clipped by 7 bases and J by 7 bases, with 11 bases between them. This CDR3 spans 12 amino acids. The germline V gene has CDR1 MNHEY and CDR2 SMNVEV (reference sequence). The CDR3 loop reads CASKPGDNEQFF. For the CDR3, the DNA is TGTGCCAGCAAGCCAGGGGATAATGAGCAGTTCTTC.

This clonotype came up many times. This chain connects TRBV30 to TRBJ1-2; unclear D gene. The CDR3 runs to 15 residues. Per the germline V gene, CDR1 is GTSNPN and CDR2 is SVGIG (reference sequence). The V end lost 2 bases, the J end lost 2 bases, and 15 bases lay between the germline ends. CDR3 bases: TGTGCCTGGAGTCCCCTCTCGTTAGTAAACTATGGCTACACCTTC. It yields the protein CAWSPLSLVNYGYTF.

This clonotype was found many times. One junction end disagrees with the germline gene, perhaps due to a read error. The J gene is TRBJ2-1, the V gene TRBV7-2, with 8 positions matching TRBD2. Germline-derived CDR1 and CDR2 are SGHTA and FQGNSA. CDR3 length: 16 residues. The CDR3 sequence is CASSLAGGRTYNEQFF. CDR3 in DNA: TGTGCCAGCAGCCTAGCGGGCGGTCGAACCTACAATGAGCAGTTCTTC. Supplemented by reference TRBV7-2 and TRBJ2-1, the full variable domain reads GAGVSQSPSNKVTEKGKDVELRCDPISGHTALYWYRQSLGQGLEFLIYFQGNSAPDKSGLPSDRFSAERTGGSVSTLTIQRTQQEDSAVYLCASSLAGGRTYNEQFFGPGTRLTVL.

This clonotype was picked up many times. The chain's CDR3 is CASSRGQIYNEQFF. For the CDR3, the DNA is TGTGCCAGCAGTAGGGGACAGATATACAATGAGCAGTTCTTC. The chain combines TRBV28 with TRBJ2-1, with 7 bases matching TRBD1. V gave up 5 bases and J gave up 4 bases; unmatched junction bases: 5. Germline lookup yields CDR1 MDHEN and CDR2 SYDVKM. This CDR3 spans 14 amino acids.

This clonotype came up many times. The gene calls are TRBV7-3 and TRBJ2-3; D is unclear. The CDR3 runs to 13 residues. The germline V gene encodes CDR1 SGHTA and CDR2 FQGTGA. Trimming removed 5 bases at V and 2 bases at J, with 8 bases between. In DNA form, the CDR3 reads TGTGCCAGCAGCCCCCGACCCACAGATACGCAGTATTTT. This translates into CASSPRPTDTQYF.

V and J are TRBV9 and TRBJ1-1; 7 bases line up with TRBD1. The CDR3 runs 15 residues. J was trimmed by 1 base and V by 4 bases; bases with no gene match: 7. In germline, CDR1 is SGDLS, CDR2 YYNGEE. The CDR3 here is CASSISDRRNTEAFF. The DNA for the CDR3 is TGTGCCAGCAGCATATCGGACAGGAGGAACACTGAAGCTTTCTTT.

This clonotype was detected ten times or more. The chain has TRBV30 and TRBJ1-6; weak D call: TRBD1 (5 bases). V lost 3 bases, J lost 7 bases, and 13 bases lay in between. The CDR3 is 14 residues long. Germline lookup yields CDR1 GTSNPN and CDR2 SVGIG (reference sequence). CDR3 sequence (DNA): TGTGCCTGGAGCGCGGGGGTGAGGAATTCACCCCTCCACTTT. Amino acids: CAWSAGVRNSPLHF.

A few counts support this clonotype. V and J are TRBV27 and TRBJ1-2; D remains ambiguous. The CDR3 has 15 residues. CDR1 is MNHEY and CDR2 is SMNVEV in the germline V gene (reference sequence). V was shortened by 2 bases and J by 2 bases, with 12 bases between the two germline ends. CDR3 coding DNA: TGTGCCAGCAGTTTAAAAGGCGGGATCAACTATGGCTACACCTTC. Translating gives CASSLKGGINYGYTF.

This clonotype appeared a few times. The genes are TRBV6-2 or TRBV6-3 and TRBJ2-3; D possibly corresponds to TRBD2 (6 bases). Trimming removed 2 bases at V and 2 bases at J, with 20 bases between. Per germline, CDR1 MNHEY and CDR2 SVGEGT. This CDR3 comprises 18 residues. The CDR3 loop is CASSYPAKGGAVTDTQYF. CDR3 sequence (DNA): TGTGCCAGCAGTTACCCGGCGAAAGGCGGGGCTGTCACAGATACGCAGTATTTT.

This clonotype was found a few times. The chain links TRBV6-2 or TRBV6-3 to TRBJ1-1; 7 bases match TRBD1. The CDR3 extends over 16 amino acids. J was trimmed by 1 base and V by 4 bases; bases with no gene match: 9. CDR1 is MNHEY, CDR2 SVGEGT, per germline. CDR3 loop: CASSSSAGTANTEAFF. CDR3 bases: TGTGCCAGCAGTTCCTCGGCCGGGACAGCGAACACTGAAGCTTTCTTT.

V gene TRBV5-1 combines with J gene TRBJ2-1; 13 positions match TRBD2. CDR3 size: 16 residues. Germline V gene data show CDR1 as SGHRS and CDR2 as YFSETQ. Unmatched junction bases numbered 9, after V lost 4 bases and J lost 8 bases. The CDR3 nucleotides are TGCGCCAGCAGCAGCCAAGGGACTAGCGGGAATCATGAGCAGTTCTTC. This gives the protein CASSSQGTSGNHEQFF.

In the case of this clonotype: This sequence may be a read error, since a much larger clone differs from it by one base. This chain uses TRBV20-1 with TRBJ2-4; TRBD2 matches at 7 bases. The CDR3 contains 17 residues. Germline loops: CDR1 DFQATT, CDR2 SNEGSKA (reference sequence). In DNA form, the CDR3 reads TGCAGTGCTAGAAGTATCGGGCGACTAGCCAATTCCAATGAGCGGTTCTTC. Translated: CSARSIGRLANSNERFF.

The chain has TRBV3-1 and TRBJ1-2; possibly TRBD1 for D (5 bases). From germline, CDR1 is LGHDT and CDR2 YNNKEL (reference sequence). The CDR3 is made up of 13 amino acids. V lost 1 base and J lost 7, with 10 bases in between. The CDR3 DNA reads TGTGCCAGCAGCCAAGGGGGGGATGGTGGCTACACCTTC. Encoded protein: CASSQGGDGGYTF.

The V call is TRBV20-1, the J call TRBJ2-1, with 9 bases matching TRBD2. The CDR3 runs 15 residues. J gave up 6 bases and V 0 bases, and 6 bases lay outside the gene matches. Germline assignment: CDR1 DFQATT and CDR2 SNEGSKA (reference sequence). CDR3 in DNA: TGCAGTGCTAGAGATCGAGTAGCGGGAGTCAATGAGCAGTTCTTC. Translating it yields CSARDRVAGVNEQFF.

V is TRBV20-1 and J is TRBJ2-3; D not certain. CDR3 length equals 13 residues. V was cut by 5 bases and J by 5 bases, with 14 bases left in between. Germline loops: CDR1 DFQATT, CDR2 SNEGSKA (reference sequence). CDR3 in amino acids: CSAPRGARDTQYF. The DNA for the CDR3 is TGCAGTGCTCCCCGTGGAGCTCGAGATACGCAGTATTTT.

This clonotype was observed many times. This chain uses TRBV7-9 with TRBJ2-1; TRBD2 agrees at 7 bases. The CDR3 extends over 14 amino acids. Germline CDR1 and CDR2: SEHNR and FQNEAQ (reference sequence). V lost 9 bases to trimming and J lost 3 bases; unmatched junction nucleotides: 8. CDR3 amino acids: CARKSGASYNEQFF. The CDR3, as DNA: TGTGCCAGAAAGAGCGGGGCTAGCTACAATGAGCAGTTCTTC. Full variable domain (outside the CDR3, taken from reference TRBV7-9 and TRBJ2-1): DTGVSQNPRHKITKRGQNVTFRCDPISEHNRLYWYRQTLGQGPEFLTYFQNEAQLEKSRLLSDRFSAERPKGSFSTLEIQRTEQGDSAMYLCARKSGASYNEQFFGPGTRLTVL.

This clonotype was observed many times. This rearrangement joins TRBV11-2 to TRBJ2-7, with D tentatively TRBD1 or TRBD2 (5 bases each). V gave up 7 bases and J gave up 3 bases, with 16 bases separating them. Germline values: CDR1 SGHAT, CDR2 FQNNGV. The CDR3 is 14 residues long. This CDR3 is CASTGGRSGYEQYF. In DNA, the CDR3 is TGTGCCAGCACTGGGGGACGTTCTGGCTACGAGCAGTACTTC.

As for this clonotype: A read error may produce the germline difference seen at one junction end. V and J are TRBV5-1 and TRBJ2-3; 7 nucleotides line up with TRBD2. The germline CDR1 and CDR2 sequences are SGHRS and YFSETQ. The CDR3 is 16 amino acids. CDR3 loop: CASSLEPGGGADAQYF. Here the CDR3 DNA reads TGCGCCAGCAGCTTGGAGCCGGGAGGAGGCGCAGATGCGCAGTATTTT.

This clonotype was detected ten times or more. V gene TRBV20-1 combines with J gene TRBJ2-7, with 7 bases lining up with TRBD2. The germline V gene encodes CDR1 DFQATT and CDR2 SNEGSKA (reference sequence). With 0 bases clipped from V and 3 bases from J, the junction kept 5 bases outside the gene matches. This CDR3 spans 14 amino acids. In nucleotides, the CDR3 is TGCAGTGCTAGAGATCCTCGCGGGAGCTACGAGCAGTACTTC. Translation gives CSARDPRGSYEQYF.

On this clonotype itself: At one end, the junction sequence differs from germline, possibly due to a read error. The V and J genes are TRBV3-1 and TRBJ1-1; D is ambiguous. From germline, CDR1 is LGHDT and CDR2 YNNKEL (reference sequence). The CDR3 runs 14 residues. CDR3 DNA sequence: TGTGCCAGCAGCCAAGAACAACCCAACACTGAAGCTCTCTTT. Amino acids: CASSQEQPNTEALF.

The V call is TRBV7-3, the J call TRBJ1-5, with D uncertain. The length of the CDR3 is 13 residues. Germline values: CDR1 SGHTA, CDR2 FQGTGA. With 5 bases removed from V and 8 bases from J, the gap between germline ends came to 13 bases. CDR3 sequence: CASSLYRGEPQHF. CDR3 coding DNA: TGTGCCAGCAGCCTTTACCGGGGTGAGCCCCAGCATTTT.

This clonotype has just a few counts. The gene calls are TRBV6-1 and TRBJ2-7; 7 bases line up with TRBD1. J was trimmed by 5 bases and V by 6 bases; bases with no gene match: 4. Germline V gene sequence: CDR1 MNHNS, CDR2 SASEGT. The CDR3 contains 12 residues. In DNA form, the CDR3 reads TGTGCCAGCAGCCCTGACAGGGACGAGCAGTACTTC. This translates into CASSPDRDEQYF.

The sample holds many counts of this clonotype. The chain employs TRBV12-3 or TRBV12-4 and TRBJ1-4; D is ambiguous. The CDR3 contains 14 residues. Trimming took 6 bases from V and 0 from J, leaving 8 bases between them. This chain's CDR3 is CASRDTATNEKLFF. CDR3 DNA: TGTGCCAGCAGAGACACTGCAACTAATGAAAAACTGTTTTTT.